This passage covers 20 T cell receptor beta chains from one sample sequenced in a study of blood T cell repertoires in COVID-19. TCRdb keeps only in-frame clones here, not all; method: immunoSEQ multiplex PCR. The sample has roughly 290,000 clones; around 86% are singletons. The sequencing sample was made of PBMCs or T cells enriched from blood (not recorded which). These receptors came from a woman between 40 and 55 years old who had recovered from COVID-19.

The chain has TRBV3-1 (or the pseudogene TRBV3-2) and TRBJ1-2; D may be TRBD1 (6 bases). The germline CDR1 and CDR2 sequences are LGHDT and YNNKEL (reference sequence). V was pared by 1 base and J by 1 base, with 10 bases between. The CDR3 covers 15 residues. This chain's CDR3 is CASSQGRGLNYGYTF. Written as DNA, the CDR3 is TGTGCCAGCAGCCAAGGCAGGGGTCTTAACTATGGCTACACCTTC.

This chain links TRBV5-1 with TRBJ2-7; 13 positions agree with TRBD2. The trim removed 0 bases at V and 2 bases at J, leaving 2 bases unmatched. Germline CDR1 reads SGHRS; CDR2 reads YFSETQ. The CDR3 covers 16 residues. The CDR3 sequence is CASSLGTSGRAYEQYF. The CDR3, as DNA: TGCGCCAGCAGCTTGGGCACTAGCGGGAGGGCCTACGAGCAGTACTTC.

This chain joins TRBV2 and TRBJ1-1, with 7 bases aligning to TRBD1. CDR3 size: 17 residues. Germline assignment: CDR1 SNHLY and CDR2 FYNNEI. Trimming cost V 4 bases and J 0 bases; bases outside gene matches: 11. The CDR3: CASSGDRQSYMNTEAFF. CDR3 DNA sequence: TGTGCCAGCAGTGGGGACAGACAAAGCTACATGAACACTGAAGCTTTCTTT.

This chain connects TRBV19 to TRBJ1-1, with 10 bases lining up with TRBD1. Unmatched junction bases numbered 7, after V lost 7 bases and J lost 5 bases. This CDR3 has 14 residues. CDR1 and CDR2 from the germline V gene are LNHDA and SQIVND (reference sequence). This CDR3 reads CASKMGTGETEAFF. The CDR3, as DNA: TGTGCCAGTAAAATGGGGACAGGGGAGACTGAAGCTTTCTTT.

V gene TRBV9 combines with J gene TRBJ2-7; 12 bases are shared with TRBD2. CDR1 is SGDLS and CDR2 is YYNGEE in the germline V gene. V shed 5 bases, J shed 6 bases, and the junction held 9 bases outside the gene matches. The CDR3 is made up of 15 amino acids. The CDR3 is CASSLSSGRGLEQYF. The CDR3, as DNA: TGTGCCAGCAGTCTCTCTAGCGGGAGGGGCCTCGAGCAGTACTTC.

This sequence joins TRBV4-2 and TRBJ1-1; 7 nucleotides line up with TRBD1. CDR3 length equals 17 residues. Unmatched junction bases numbered 11, after V lost 4 bases and J lost 0 bases. CDR1 is LGHNA and CDR2 is YNFKEQ in the germline V gene. CDR3 sequence (DNA): TGTGCCAGCAGCCCCACAATTCCCGACAGGGTGAACACTGAAGCTTTCTTT. Protein: CASSPTIPDRVNTEAFF.

The chain recombines TRBV7-3 with TRBJ1-1; perhaps TRBD1 as D (5 bases). Germline-derived CDR1 and CDR2 are SGHTA and FQGTGA. This CDR3 is built from 14 residues. Trimming removed 2 bases from V and 3 bases from J, with 10 bases in between. CDR3 nucleotide sequence: TGTGCCAGCAGCTTACGGTCCAGGGACACTGAAGCTTTCTTT. It is translated as CASSLRSRDTEAFF.

The chain is built from TRBV10-1 and TRBJ2-2; D not certain. CDR3 length equals 14 residues. The V end lost 1 base, the J end lost 3 bases, and 6 bases lay between the germline ends. The germline V gene has CDR1 WNHNN and CDR2 SYGVQD (reference sequence). The CDR3, as DNA: TGCGCCAGCAGTGAGTTGAGCGACACCGGGGAGCTGTTTTTT. Its translation: CASSELSDTGELFF.

This chain connects TRBV18 to TRBJ2-7; 8 bases fit TRBD2. The CDR3 totals 16 residues. After removal of 3 bases from V and 4 bases from J, the junction contained 11 bases not matched to a gene. Germline loops: CDR1 KGHSH, CDR2 LQKENI. The CDR3: CASSPMGNGGGYEQYF. CDR3 sequence (DNA): TGTGCCAGCTCACCTATGGGAAATGGCGGGGGGTACGAGCAGTACTTC.

The chain couples TRBV12-3 or TRBV12-4 to TRBJ2-7; D is unclear. The CDR3 length is 12 residues. Trimming took 4 bases from V and 2 from J, leaving 6 bases between them. The CDR3 loop reads CASSYRTYEQYF. In nucleotides, the CDR3 is TGTGCCAGCAGTTACAGAACCTACGAGCAGTACTTC.

V gene TRBV30 combines with J gene TRBJ2-1, with 8 positions matching TRBD2. J gave up 8 bases and V 3 bases, and 6 bases lay outside the gene matches. This CDR3 has 13 residues. The germline V gene has CDR1 GTSNPN and CDR2 SVGIG (reference sequence). CDR3 in amino acids: CAWSSLAGDEQFF. CDR3 sequence (DNA): TGTGCCTGGAGCTCCCTAGCGGGCGATGAGCAGTTCTTC.

V usage is TRBV19 and J usage is TRBJ1-2; a weak D match, TRBD1 (5 bases). The germline V gene encodes CDR1 LNHDA and CDR2 SQIVND (reference sequence). Between the trimmed V and J ends, which lost 5 bases and 2 bases, there was a span of 12 bases. The CDR3 runs to 14 residues. The DNA of the CDR3 is TGTGCCAGTAGTTTTTCAGGGAAAAACTATGGCTACACCTTC. It encodes CASSFSGKNYGYTF.

The chain links TRBV18 to TRBJ1-2; a weak D match, TRBD1 (6 bases). The length of the CDR3 is 15 residues. V lost 3 bases, J lost 6 bases, and 17 bases lay in between. Germline values: CDR1 KGHSH, CDR2 LQKENI. The CDR3 reads CASSPSGGWKDGYTF. In DNA form, the CDR3 reads TGTGCCAGCTCACCTTCGGGGGGCTGGAAGGATGGCTACACCTTC.

The V gene is TRBV27, the J gene TRBJ2-6; D perhaps matches TRBD1 (6 bases). The CDR3 covers 15 residues. Trimming removed 4 bases at V and 4 bases at J, with 11 bases between. Per the germline V gene, CDR1 is MNHEY and CDR2 is SMNVEV (reference sequence). The CDR3 DNA follows: TGTGCCAGCAGTTACCAGGGGTCCGGGGCCAACGTCCTGACTTTC. Its protein is CASSYQGSGANVLTF.

The rearrangement uses TRBV25-1 and TRBJ1-2, with TRBD1 as a possible D gene (5 bases). V lost 7 bases to trimming and J lost 4 bases, with 10 bases between them. Germline V gene lookup returns CDR1 MGHDK and CDR2 SYGVNS. The CDR3 is made up of 12 amino acids. The CDR3 DNA reads TGTGCCAGCAATGGACAAGCCTATGGCTACACCTTC. Its translation: CASNGQAYGYTF.

The genes are TRBV27 and TRBJ2-7; 7 bases line up with TRBD1. The CDR3 is 14 amino acids. The trim removed 6 bases at V and 2 bases at J, leaving 7 bases unmatched. Germline V gene data show CDR1 as MNHEY and CDR2 as SMNVEV (reference sequence). In DNA form, the CDR3 reads TGTGCCAGCAGACCCGGGACAGTTACCTACGAGCAGTACTTC. Translation gives CASRPGTVTYEQYF.

This clone turned up a few times. The rearrangement links TRBV19 to TRBJ2-7, with a weak D call TRBD2 (5 bases). Germline V lookup: CDR1 LNHDA, CDR2 SQIVND (reference sequence). V was pared by 7 bases and J by 2 bases, with 15 bases between. This CDR3 comprises 14 residues. For the CDR3, the DNA is TGTGCCAGTACCCCCTCGCCGGGGACCTACGAGCAGTACTTC. This codes for CASTPSPGTYEQYF.

The chain joins TRBV29-1 to TRBJ2-7; D might be TRBD1 (6 bases). V dropped 7 bases and J dropped 2 bases, with 12 bases sitting between them. Germline CDR1 is SQVTM and CDR2 is ANQGSEA. The CDR3 spans 12 residues. CDR3 nucleotides: TGCAGCGCCTGGGACACGACCTACGAGCAGTACTTC. Translating it yields CSAWDTTYEQYF.

The rearrangement links TRBV7-9 to TRBJ1-5, with D maybe TRBD1 (5 bases). CDR3 length: 16 amino acids. Looked up from germline, CDR1 is SEHNR and CDR2 is FQNEAQ (reference sequence). V was clipped by 5 bases and J by 2 bases, with 16 bases between them. The DNA for the CDR3 is TGTGCCAGCAGCCGTGAGTCGGGGACTGGCAATCAGCCCCAGCATTTT. This codes for CASSRESGTGNQPQHF.

This rearrangement joins TRBV5-1 to TRBJ2-7, with D uncertain. Germline V CDR1 and CDR2: SGHRS, YFSETQ. This CDR3 has 14 residues. V shed 0 bases and J shed 1 base, with 8 bases lying between them. The CDR3 loop reads CASSLATDSYEQYF. The CDR3 DNA sequence: TGCGCCAGCAGCTTGGCGACTGATTCCTACGAGCAGTACTTC.